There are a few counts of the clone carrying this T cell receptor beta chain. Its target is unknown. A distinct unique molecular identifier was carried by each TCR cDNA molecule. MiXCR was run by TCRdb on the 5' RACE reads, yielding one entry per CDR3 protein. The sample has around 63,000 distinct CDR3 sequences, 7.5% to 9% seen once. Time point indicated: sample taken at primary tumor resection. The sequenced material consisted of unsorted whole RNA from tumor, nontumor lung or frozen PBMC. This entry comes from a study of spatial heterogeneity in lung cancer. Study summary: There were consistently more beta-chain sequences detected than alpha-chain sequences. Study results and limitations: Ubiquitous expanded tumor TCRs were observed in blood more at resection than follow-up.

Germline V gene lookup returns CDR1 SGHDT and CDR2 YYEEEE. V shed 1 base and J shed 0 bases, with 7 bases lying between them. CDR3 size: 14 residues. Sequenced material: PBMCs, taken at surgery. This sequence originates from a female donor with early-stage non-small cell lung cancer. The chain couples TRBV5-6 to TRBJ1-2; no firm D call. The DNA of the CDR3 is TGTGCCAGCAGCTTGCCGGAAGCTAACTATGGCTACACCTTC. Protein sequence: CASSLPEANYGYTF.